This T cell receptor (beta chain) was sequenced for a study of beta chain features in type 1 diabetes. Regarding the study as a whole: Shorter TCRB CDR3s, moderately but significantly so, were found in Type 1 diabetes patients in all four CD4+ subsets.

Investigators reverse transcribed all isolated RNA, so they sequenced expressed TCRB transcripts. Method: immunoSEQ multiplex PCR; TCRdb's copy keeps in-frame clones and lacks some. The table includes approximately 70,000 clones, about 50% detected once. The CDR3 has 12 amino acids. The trim removed 7 bases at V and 2 bases at J, leaving 4 bases unmatched. Germline assignment: CDR1 SQVTM and CDR2 ANQGSEA. This clone showed up just a few times. Its target is not known. The receptor was derived from a man aged 25-40 years with type 1 diabetes. The chain couples TRBV29-1 to TRBJ1-2; 7 bases fit TRBD1. Input material: central memory CD4+ T cells from blood. This CDR3 reads CSGGGGNYGYTF. The CDR3 DNA follows: TGCAGCGGAGGGGGCGGAAACTATGGCTACACCTTC. The full variable domain, its missing parts supplied by reference TRBV29-1 and TRBJ1-2, is SAVISQKPSRDICQRGTSLTIQCQVDSQVTMMFWYRQQPGQSLTLIATANQGSEATYESGFVIDKFPISRPNLTFSTLTVSNMSPEDSSIYLCSGGGGNYGYTFGSGTRLTVV.